This T cell receptor (beta chain) was sequenced for a study of cytomegalovirus exposure and HLA in healthy donors (dated by TCRdb to 2017 to 2019). Describing the broader study: According to an earlier analysis of several hundred of the donors, roughly 180 million T cells yielded 100 million or so unique TCR beta sequences and 276 Gb of sequence data. An early release covering approximately 600 HLA-typed donors comprised approximately 290 gigabases of sequencing data and tens of millions of unique TCR sequences. Of the roughly 400 genotyped donors, less than 85% were placed in the genetic ancestry cluster associated with self-reported Caucasian donors. The study was designed to test whether signatures of past pathogen exposure could be identified by cataloging public T cell receptors. The study used immunosequencing to profile the T cell repertoires of 670 or so subjects and linked those repertoires to cytomegalovirus serostatus. A separate validation cohort of roughly 130 different subjects was used in addition to the 666-subject first cohort. To predict cytomegalovirus infection status, the study combined high-throughput TCR immunosequencing, statistical association of individual TCRs with disease status, and machine learning. In a later analysis, previously published TCR beta repertoires from several hundred donors were re-analyzed and high-resolution HLA genotyping was added so that TCR occurrence patterns could be studied. The later analysis used no new phenotypic data to find candidate immune exposures, relying instead on TCR beta sequences and their occurrence across donors. To decide whether each TCR beta V gene segment behaved as functional or pseudogenic, an earlier analysis of some 540 of the donors relied on high-throughput TCR beta sequencing. Donor age, sex, ethnicity and CMV serostatus were collected together with the repertoire data. A later genetic analysis took genome-wide SNP genotypes for about 60% of the roughly 670 donors and used that subset as a discovery cohort. All discovery cohort repertoires had been generated using a single sequencing platform. Class I and class II HLA loci were covered by the typing at four-digit resolution. The number of donors typed differed by locus, with roughly 620-640 for A, B, C, DRB1 and DQB1, 522 for DQA1, approximately 570 for DPA1, and some 450 for DPB1. Roughly five DR-DQ haplotypes were handled as single units for association and clustering, since linkage in the cohort was strong. Across under 500 genotyped donors of the cohort, an average of roughly 250,000 unique TCR beta nucleotide sequences per donor were sequenced, and roughly 20% of those sequences were non-productive.

Regarding this clone: Its antigen is currently not known. Base qualities are not at hand, and no much larger clone is one base apart.

Overall results and qualifications from the work: A later analysis found that HLA-associated TCR beta chains were more clonally expanded and had lower generation probabilities than equally common non-associated chains. In a later analysis, most CMV-associated TCR beta chains were found to appear HLA-restricted, with HLA associations seemingly driven largely by CMV exposure. Some IMGT-functional V segments, including TRBV6-2 and TRBV6-3, could not be distinguished by the 87-base-pair reads and were therefore excluded. In an earlier analysis of several hundred of the donors, most TCR beta V segments were observed in productive rearrangements about 87% or about 30% of the time, broadly matching IMGT annotations. A cluster of highly shared sequence variants was judged likely to represent a technical artifact of the sequencing pipeline. A further reported finding was that TCR beta sequences accurately predicted the HLA-A and HLA-B alleles for most subjects in the first cohort. CMV serostatus was the only immune exposure information available for the cohort. According to a later analysis, TCR association rates differed among HLA loci, with DRB1 alleles showing the most associated TCRs and HLA-C alleles showing the fewest. A later analysis associated about 17,000 TCR beta sequences with specific HLA alleles at a false discovery rate of 0.05. Assigning TCR associations to individual alleles was difficult when HLA alleles, especially DR and DQ, strongly co-occurred. In a later analysis, several top co-occurrence clusters were reported to appear linked to parvovirus B19, influenza, CMV and Epstein-Barr virus. Because HLA typing was unavailable for some donors at each locus, only the typed subset was used in association tests. In a later genetic analysis, a missense DCLRE1C variant was associated with V-gene and J-gene trimming of TCR beta chains, and the association was replicated in an independent cohort. In vitro tests confirmed that a few of the cytomegalovirus-associated TCR beta chains recognize cytomegalovirus antigens. Most TCR sequences were seen in very few donors, while some public TCRs were found in many individuals. Roughly uniform sequencing depth across donors was assumed in presence/absence analyses, although this assumption may not hold. Linkage disequilibrium might explain the correlated functional status among segregating V segments, but an unknown experimental factor could not be excluded. According to the authors, the approach could potentially be generalized to other disease states and immunological phenotypes. The classifier was reported to diagnose cytomegalovirus status with high specificity and sensitivity in both the original cohort and the validation cohort. A later genetic analysis reported fewer N-insertions in productive TCRs among donors in an Asian-associated ancestry cluster than the approximately 670-donor mean. Because counts were too low, around 17 rarely observed V segments, including chromosome 9 orphons, were left out of the earlier analysis of 587 of the donors. The study gave a list of 150 to 200 TCR beta chains associated with cytomegalovirus. This cohort had only TCR beta chains sequenced, and the lack of alpha or paired-chain data limited which features could be detected.

The cohort was made up of approximately 700 healthy bone marrow donors. All cohort members were sampled while nominally healthy, although unrecorded immune exposures were likely present. The donor was CMV seropositive and was included in the group of 250 to 300 seropositive cohort members. Each donor provided a peripheral blood sample, and peripheral blood mononuclear cells were used for TCR beta sequencing. The Qiagen DNeasy Blood Extraction Kit was used to extract genomic DNA from the blood cell samples. To prepare the library, the immunoSEQ multiplex PCR assay was applied. For the multiplex PCR, a mixture combining 60 forward primers for TCR Vbeta segments and 13 reverse primers for TCR Jbeta segments was used. The CDR3 region of rearranged TCR beta genes was amplified from genomic DNA by a multiplex PCR assay. The Illumina HiSeq System was used to sequence the amplified TCR beta libraries as 87-base-pair reads. In the original analysis: In a later analysis, 77 million or so unique TCR beta chains were counted across the approximately 640 repertoires, and roughly 10 million of these chains were shared by at least two donors. Raw reads were error-corrected and collapsed into unique sequences by a nearest-neighbor algorithm in which closely related sequences were merged to remove PCR and sequencing errors. Alignment of CDR3 sequences to IMGT reference sequences was used to assign V, D and J gene segments. Each retained sequence needed at least a six-nucleotide match to both a V gene segment and a J gene segment. Rearrangements were called productive when the CDR3 lacked stop codons and stayed in frame with V and J; all others were non-productive. CDR3 was defined by IMGT convention, running from the second conserved V-encoded cysteine to the conserved J-encoded phenylalanine. In an earlier analysis of just under 600 of the donors, sequences lacking an unambiguous match to a single V gene segment were excluded. In an earlier analysis of around 600 of the donors, V segments were called functional above 56.7% productive rearrangements and were called segregating when the between-donor standard deviation exceeded 5%. A statistical classification framework was developed to diagnose cytomegalovirus status using the catalog of TCR beta chain sequences. V and J gene assignment, in a later analysis, came from comparing TCR nucleotide sequences with IMGT/GENE-DB human TR gene sequences. A later analysis assigned CDR3 sequences and most-parsimonious VDJ recombination scenarios with the TCRdist pipeline. In a later analysis, every TCR beta chain was defined by the combination of its CDR3 amino acid sequence and its V-gene family, and reads without a unique V-gene family were dropped. As a way to deal with suspected cross-contamination and a sequencing artifact, a later analysis dropped roughly 620 nucleotide sequences that were highly shared and had low generation probability. In a later analysis, a clonal expansion index was calculated for each public chain from normalized within-repertoire ranks of inferred template counts. A later analysis computed generation probabilities with a VDJ recombination model fitted to out-of-frame rearrangements, and checked the results against IGoR. A later analysis scored TCR-TCR, TCR-HLA and TCR-CMV co-occurrence with hypergeometric tests, applying a repertoire-size bias correction to TCR pairs. False discovery rates were estimated in a later analysis by permuting HLA or CMV assignments 20 times. A later analysis grouped co-occurring TCRs with DBSCAN, adding TCRdist sequence similarity when clustering within HLA-allele-positive subsets. For co-occurrence clustering, repertoires with fewer than 30,000 or more than 120,000 public chains were excluded, along with four to six repertoires with anomalous nucleotide sharing. The source is immuneACCESS, and TCRdb retained only in-frame sequences with V and J called. Part of the clones is not carried over; for the studies checked, unresolved V genes explain less than half of this, and the remainder is unexplained. V, J and clone size reflect that table, while D and trimming were determined from the DNA. The sample table lists about 160,000 clones, almost 80% of them with a count of one. Together, the top ten hold roughly 10% of the sample.

The germline ends are 17 bases apart after V is trimmed by 5 bases and J by 3 bases. According to the germline V gene, CDR1 reads MRHNA and CDR2 reads SNTAGT. The CDR3 goes from the cysteine to the phenylalanine over 16 residues. CDR3 DNA is the only sequence kept; it has 48 bases, read in frame from the first base. The sequencing sample was made of PBMCs. The chain links TRBV6-4 with TRBJ1-5; a tentative D match to TRBD1 spans 6 bases. The clonotype comes from a man younger than 30 in good health and CMV-seropositive. The sequenced DNA: TGTGCCAGCAGTCCCGGGGGGGGCCGGAACAATCAGCCCCAGCATTTT. Its coded protein is CASSPGGGRNNQPQHF.